What follows is one T cell receptor (beta chain) and its context. Its antigen remains unidentified. Per the germline V gene, CDR1 is MNHEY and CDR2 is SVGAGI. Trimming stripped 6 bases from V and 6 bases from J, with 12 bases between. CDR3 size: 13 residues. MiXCR, run by TCRdb on the RACE reads, gives a single entry per CDR3 protein. The sample includes some 330,000 distinct CDR3 sequences, 4.5% to 5.5% of them seen just once. These data belong to a study of human T cells and chemical hapten exposure. Overall study context: Slight volume differences across pooled libraries mainly accounted for varying per-sample TCR yields.

Findings of the study overall: Patch test score rose with PT1 expanded TCRs, significant at 8, 16, 32, not 4.

Time point denoted: pre-sensitization, week 0. Treatment given: therapeutic diphenylcyclopropenone sensitization with weekly scalp DPC. The source is a woman aged 18-29 years with alopecia areata. Some clones in this sample may be carry-over from other donors' samples. The chain is built from TRBV6-5 and TRBJ2-1; D remains ambiguous. This specimen consisted of whole blood, obtained in connection with sensitization to the hapten diphenylcyclopropenone (DPC). This CDR3 is CASRTRIGNEQFF. In nucleotides, the CDR3 is TGTGCCAGCAGGACCCGGATAGGCAATGAGCAGTTCTTC.